The 11 T cell receptor beta chains below all came from one sample that was sequenced in a study of blood T cell repertoires in COVID-19. This table comes from immunoSEQ multiplex PCR, and its TCRdb copy is limited to in-frame clones, with some not included. The repertoire holds roughly 58,000 clones, with more than 55% as singletons. Material: PBMCs or T cells enriched from blood (not recorded which). The receptors were gathered from a woman aged 60-75 years who had been exposed to COVID-19.

The J gene is TRBJ1-6, the V gene TRBV28; D is ambiguous. The CDR3 spans 15 residues. The V end was cut by 7 bases, the J end by 0 bases, with 10 bases between. Germline values: CDR1 MDHEN, CDR2 SYDVKM. The CDR3 nucleotides are TGTGCCAGCAATAAAGATAGCTCCTATAATTCACCCCTCCACTTT. Its protein product is CASNKDSSYNSPLHF.

In DNA, the CDR3 is TGTGCCACCAGCAGAGATCCAGGGGAGTTGGATACGCAGTATTTT. Amino acids: CATSRDPGELDTQYF. The V gene is TRBV15, the J gene TRBJ2-3, with D perhaps matching TRBD1 (6 bases). The V and J ends lost 0 bases and 6 bases respectively, with 13 bases between them. This CDR3 spans 15 amino acids. Germline V gene sequence: CDR1 LNHNV, CDR2 YYDKDF (reference sequence).

The chain is built from TRBV5-6 and TRBJ1-3, with D unresolved. This CDR3 has 12 amino acids. Trimming took off 2 bases at V and 5 bases at J, with 5 bases between the two ends. Germline V gene sequence: CDR1 SGHDT, CDR2 YYEEEE. CDR3 coding DNA: TGTGCCAGCAGCTTCAGTAGAAACACCATATATTTT. Its translation is CASSFSRNTIYF.

The rearrangement links TRBV28 to TRBJ1-5; D call uncertain. Germline CDR1 MDHEN, CDR2 SYDVKM. This CDR3 region has 10 residues. V was trimmed by 7 bases and J by 8 bases, leaving 6 bases between them. CDR3 nucleotide sequence: TGTGCCAGCAACTCTGAGCCCCAGCATTTT. Its translation: CASNSEPQHF.

The genes are TRBV7-2 and TRBJ1-3; 10 bases map to TRBD1. The CDR3 runs to 16 residues. Germline CDR1 SGHTA, CDR2 FQGNSA. After removal of 5 bases from V and 4 bases from J, the junction contained 8 bases not matched to a gene. CDR3 residues: CASSGRDRGLGNTIYF. The CDR3 DNA reads as TGTGCCAGCAGCGGAAGAGACAGGGGGCTCGGAAACACCATATATTTT.

The chain employs TRBV7-6 and TRBJ2-1, with unresolved D. Germline CDR1 and CDR2: SGHVS and FNYEAQ. This CDR3 has 11 amino acids. V shed 0 bases and J shed 8 bases, with 2 bases lying between them. The CDR3 here is CASSLAYEQFF. CDR3 in DNA: TGTGCCAGCAGCTTAGCCTATGAGCAGTTCTTC.

The V call is TRBV30, the J call TRBJ2-2, with 9 bases that match TRBD1. The length of the CDR3 is 15 residues. CDR1 and CDR2 (germline): GTSNPN, SVGIG (reference sequence). V shed 1 base and J 0 bases; nucleotides not matched to a gene: 0. The CDR3 spells CAWSGTGANTGELFF. In nucleotides, the CDR3 is TGTGCCTGGAGTGGGACAGGGGCGAACACCGGGGAGCTGTTTTTT.

DNA for the CDR3: TGCGCCAGCAGCCCGGGACAGGGGTTTGCGCAGTATTTT. This encodes CASSPGQGFAQYF. The chain is built from TRBV4-1 and TRBJ2-3; 10 nucleotides line up with TRBD1. V shed 4 bases and J 10 bases; nucleotides not matched to a gene: 5. The CDR3 has 13 amino acids. CDR1 and CDR2 (germline): MGHRA, YSYEKL.

The rearrangement links TRBV11-2 to TRBJ2-2; D perhaps matches TRBD2 (7 bases). Germline CDR1 reads SGHAT; CDR2 reads FQNNGV. The V end lost 0 bases, the J end lost 10 bases, and 9 bases lay between the germline ends. The CDR3 loop spans 13 amino acids. The chain's CDR3 is CASSLERGQELFF. Written as DNA, the CDR3 is TGTGCCAGCAGCTTAGAGCGGGGGCAGGAGCTGTTTTTT.

This clone came up once. The chain combines TRBV30 with TRBJ1-2; TRBD1 matches 9 bases. The CDR3 runs 13 residues. J lost 8 bases, V lost 4 bases, and 8 bases had no gene match. In germline, CDR1 is GTSNPN, CDR2 SVGIG (reference sequence). The CDR3 reads CAWTLDRGEGYTF. The CDR3 DNA sequence: TGTGCCTGGACCCTTGACAGGGGGGAAGGCTACACCTTC.

The chain combines TRBV19 with TRBJ2-3; D might be TRBD2 (6 bases). Germline loops: CDR1 LNHDA, CDR2 SQIVND (reference sequence). The V end lost 10 bases, the J end lost 4 bases, and 18 bases lay between the germline ends. The CDR3 totals 14 residues. The CDR3 nucleotides read TGTGCCACGGGGTTTATCGGGGGAGCAGATACGCAGTATTTT. Its translation is CATGFIGGADTQYF.